This T cell receptor (beta chain) was sequenced for a study of blood T cell repertoires in COVID-19. At the level of the study: Samples taken during acute and convalescent COVID-19 were collected in the United States, Italy and Spain. Sources were T cells, B-cell-depleted T cells, or PBMCs; the material itself was cDNA or gDNA.

V shed 4 bases, J shed 7 bases, and the junction held 0 bases outside the gene matches. The CDR3 is made up of 13 amino acids. Germline V gene lookup returns CDR1 MNHEY and CDR2 SMNVEV (reference sequence). As originally analysed: Estimation of nucleated cell counts was performed using reference gene primer amplification. Some clones are missing from TCRdb's copy, which holds only in-frame ones; the method was immunoSEQ multiplex PCR. The DNA gave D and trimming, while V, J and clone size come from that table. This sample carries approximately 350,000 clones, roughly 90% of them seen once, and the ten largest clones take 0.95% to 1.5%. This clone was observed once. This CDR3 is also generated by other DNA sequences in the sample.

The TCR sequence derives from a man aged 35 to 55 with acute or convalescent COVID-19. The chain recombines TRBV27 with TRBJ1-6; 8 positions match TRBD1. The sequenced material came from peripheral blood. Here the CDR3 reads CASSWTGNSPLHF. For the CDR3, the DNA is TGTGCCAGCAGTTGGACAGGGAATTCACCCCTCCACTTT.